The 22 T cell receptor beta chains presented below share a single source sample, sequenced in a study of tumor-infiltrating lymphocytes in primary liver carcinoma. Synthesis of TCR beta cDNA was carried out from 450 to 500 ng total RNA with a constant-region primer. Each TCR beta library was derived from three nested multiplex PCR rounds that employed slightly modified ARM-PCR. A C-beta reverse primer and TRBV1-TRBV30 forward primers served in each of the first two PCR rounds, at approximately 10 cycles apiece. MiXCR was run by TCRdb on the multiplex PCR reads, yielding one entry per CDR3 protein. The top ten hold 15% to 20% of the sample, which has 84,000 or so distinct CDR3 sequences, 72% seen once. Each 20-30 mg portion of unsorted bulk tissue served as the source for co-extraction of RNA and DNA. The sample was liver tumor tissue from sampling region 1. The subset is: tumor region T1, superior pole. The receptors were gathered from a man aged 35-49 years with primary liver carcinoma and hepatitis B virus infection.

This clonotype rates as medium-sized. V usage is TRBV10-3 and J usage is TRBJ1-6; 8 nucleotides match TRBD1. Germline CDR1 ENHRY, CDR2 SYGVKD. Trimming removed 6 bases from V and 10 bases from J; junction bases left unmatched: 8. The CDR3 runs to 14 residues. The CDR3 nucleotides are TGTGCCATCAGCCACGACAGGGGAGGATCACCCCTCCACTTT. Protein: CAISHDRGGSPLHF.

The V call is TRBV11-2, the J call TRBJ1-1, with TRBD1 matching over 10 bases. V was clipped by 11 bases and J by 4 bases; unmatched bases: 19. The CDR3 runs to 17 residues. Germline CDR1 and CDR2: SGHAT and FQNNGV. The CDR3 DNA sequence: TGTGCCGGCTGCCAAATGGGGGGACAGGGGTTCGGCACTGAAGCTTTCTTT. Translated, it gives CAGCQMGGQGFGTEAFF. Drawing the rest from reference TRBV11-2 and TRBJ1-1, the complete variable domain is EAGVAQSPRYKIIEKRQSVAFWCNPISGHATLYWYQQILGQGPKLLIQFQNNGVVDDSQLPKDRFSAERLKGVDSTLKIQPAKLEDSAVYLCAGCQMGGQGFGTEAFFGQGTRLTVV.

About this clonotype itself: The junction does not match germline at one end; this may be a read error. The gene calls are TRBV12-3 or TRBV12-4 and TRBJ2-3; TRBD2 might be the D (5 bases). The CDR3 covers 12 residues. Here the CDR3 reads CVSSGATDMQYF. CDR3 DNA sequence: TGTGTCAGCAGCGGAGCCACAGATATGCAGTATTTT.

This clonotype has only one observation. Mismatch with germline at one junction end may stem from a read error. The chain joins TRBV6-6 to TRBJ2-1, with a weak D call TRBD2 (6 bases). Germline V lookup: CDR1 MNHNY, CDR2 SVGAGI (reference sequence). The CDR3 spans 14 residues. The CDR3 spells CAGRSSAEGLEQFF. In nucleotides, the CDR3 is TGTGCCGGCAGATCCTCCGCGGAGGGATTGGAGCAGTTCTTC.

This clonotype showed up just once. This is likely a read error, given that the CDR3 carries no conserved phenylalanine or tryptophan at its end. This chain connects TRBV11-2 to TRBJ2-1; TRBD2 agrees at 8 bases. The germline V gene has CDR1 SGHAT and CDR2 FQNNGV. CDR3 length equals 16 residues. V lost 3 bases and J lost 10; bases outside the gene matches: 14. The CDR3 here is CASSLDIGLAMVEQFL. CDR3 DNA: TGTGCCAGCAGCTTGGATATCGGACTAGCCATGGTCGAGCAGTTCCTC.

Note on this clonotype: A single base separates this from a much larger clone, so it may be a read error. The V call is TRBV30, the J call TRBJ2-7; TRBD1 aligns across 7 bases. After removal of 8 bases from V and 0 bases from J, the junction contained 7 bases not matched to a gene. CDR1 GTSNPN and CDR2 SVGIG come from the germline V gene (reference sequence). This CDR3 spans 13 amino acids. In nucleotides, the CDR3 is TGTGCCCGCAAACGGGACAGCTCCTACGAGCAGTACTTC. It encodes CARKRDSSYEQYF.

This clonotype has just one count. One end of the junction is discordant with germline, which a read error may explain. V is TRBV28 and J is TRBJ2-4, with 11 nucleotides matching TRBD2. CDR3 length: 18 residues. The germline CDR1 and CDR2 sequences are MDHEN and SYDVKM. The CDR3 here is CASCRGLAVLLAKNIQYF. DNA of the CDR3: TGTGCCAGCTGCCGGGGACTAGCGGTCCTCCTAGCCAAGAACATTCAGTACTTC. Based on the CDR3 plus reference TRBV28 and TRBJ2-4, the full variable domain is DVKVTQSSRYLVKRTGEKVFLECVQDMDHENMFWYRQDPGLGLRLIYFSYDVKMKEKGDIPEGYSVSREKKERFSLILESASTNQTSMYLCASCRGLAVLLAKNIQYFGAGTRLSVL.

In regard to this clonotype: The junction departs from germline at one end; a sequencing error may be responsible. V and J are TRBV7-9 and TRBJ1-6; TRBD1 is a possible D gene (6 bases). The length of the CDR3 is 15 residues. CDR1 and CDR2 from the germline V gene are SEHNR and FQNEAQ (reference sequence). The CDR3 bases are TGTACCAGCAGCTTAGCCACAGGGTTTCGATCACCCCCCCACTTT. Its translation: CTSSLATGFRSPPHF.

A note on this clonotype: This CDR3 fails to terminate in the conserved phenylalanine or tryptophan, so it likely reflects a read error. V and J are TRBV6-5 and TRBJ2-1; weak D call: TRBD2 (6 bases). Germline lookup yields CDR1 MNHEY and CDR2 SVGAGI. This CDR3 is 17 amino acids long. CDR3 sequence: CASSYSRGGGSYDEQFL. CDR3 bases: TGTGCCAGCAGTTACTCGCGGGGAGGCGGCTCCTACGATGAGCAGTTCTTA.

The chain combines TRBV4-1 with TRBJ1-2; no clear D gene. The CDR3 is 14 residues long. CDR1 MGHRA and CDR2 YSYEKL come from the germline V gene. The CDR3 spells CVSSQEGPAFGYTF. CDR3 sequence (DNA): TGCGTCAGTAGCCAAGAGGGCCCGGCGTTTGGCTACACCTTC.

The chain links TRBV29-1 to TRBJ1-1; perhaps TRBD1 as D (5 bases). The germline V gene encodes CDR1 SQVTM and CDR2 ANQGSEA. Trimming removed 2 bases from V and 11 bases from J, with 12 bases in between. The CDR3 covers 11 residues. The CDR3 coding sequence is TGCAGCGTTGAACCCGCGACAGAGGCTTTCTTT. Protein: CSVEPATEAFF.

Only a few counts were recorded for this clonotype. This chain links TRBV30 with TRBJ1-3; the D is unclear. Germline-derived CDR1 and CDR2 are GTSNPN and SVGIG (reference sequence). The CDR3 has 13 amino acids. The V end lost 5 bases, the J end lost 3 bases, and 11 bases lay between the germline ends. The CDR3 loop reads CAWDPDDGNTIYF. The CDR3 coding sequence is TGTGCCTGGGACCCGGACGATGGAAACACCATATATTTT.

With regard to this clonotype: An end of the junction does not agree with germline; a read error may underlie this. This chain connects TRBV12-3 or TRBV12-4 to TRBJ1-2; D is unclear. The CDR3 extends over 13 amino acids. The CDR3, as DNA: TGTGTCAGCAGTTTAGGGCATGGCTATGGCTACACCTTC. Translated: CVSSLGHGYGYTF.

On this clonotype: This CDR3 is missing its conserved last phenylalanine or tryptophan, likely due to a read error. The chain joins TRBV20-1 to TRBJ2-7, with 7 bases identical to TRBD1. Germline CDR1 is DFQATT and CDR2 is SNEGSKA (reference sequence). This CDR3 has 14 residues. The V and J ends lost 3 bases and 1 base, in that order; junction bases with no gene match: 6. CDR3 sequence reads: CSASPGTASYEQYL. DNA for the CDR3: TGCAGTGCTAGTCCCGGGACAGCTTCCTACGAGCAGTACCTC.

As regards this clonotype: This may arise from a read error, as a much more abundant clone is one base away. This sequence joins TRBV24-1 and TRBJ2-5; TRBD1 is a possible D gene (5 bases). Trimming removed 3 bases at V and 9 bases at J, with 7 bases between. Germline V gene data show CDR1 as KGHDR and CDR2 as SFDVKD. The CDR3 runs 11 residues. The CDR3 DNA follows: TGTGCCACCAGTGATCGCAGGGCCCAGTACTTC. This codes for CATSDRRAQYF.

The table lists this clonotype with a count of one. The chain recombines TRBV11-3 with TRBJ2-2; D is unresolved. The CDR3 consists of 16 residues. Germline V gives CDR1 SGHNT, CDR2 YENEEA. Trimming took 2 bases from V and 5 from J, leaving 15 bases between them. CDR3 region: CASSLTIRMVTGELFF. The DNA of the CDR3 is TGTGCCAGCAGCTTAACCATCCGCATGGTGACCGGGGAGCTGTTTTTT.

On this clonotype itself: A read error may produce the germline difference seen at one junction end. The chain joins TRBV30 to TRBJ1-3; D unresolved. Germline-derived CDR1 and CDR2 are GTSNPN and SVGIG (reference sequence). The CDR3 runs 12 residues. The CDR3 reads CAWSRTGNTIYF. The CDR3 DNA reads as TGTGCCTGGAGTCGGACGGGAAACACGATATATTTT.

A note on this clonotype: One end of the junction is discordant with germline, which a read error may explain. This sequence joins TRBV11-2 and TRBJ2-2; weak D call: TRBD2 (5 bases). The CDR3 covers 13 residues. The germline gives CDR1 SGHAT, CDR2 FQNNGV. CDR3 nucleotide sequence: TGTGCCAGCAACTTTAATCGGGTCGGGGAGTTGTTTTTT. As protein: CASNFNRVGELFF.

For this clonotype: The germline gene is not matched at one end of the junction; a read error may be the cause. The chain employs TRBV10-3 and TRBJ2-7, with D perhaps matching TRBD1 (6 bases). CDR1 ENHRY and CDR2 SYGVKD come from the germline V gene. The length of the CDR3 is 14 residues. The CDR3 nucleotides read TGTTCCATCAACCCCCGGGACAACTCCTACGAGCAGTACTTC. The encoded protein is CSINPRDNSYEQYF.

For this clonotype: This clone may be a read error of a much larger clone one base away. This rearrangement joins TRBV28 to TRBJ1-2; D remains unclear. The CDR3 totals 13 residues. Germline assignment: CDR1 MDHEN and CDR2 SYDVKM. DNA for the CDR3: TGTGCCAGCCGCCAAGGCGCTAAGTATGGCTACACCTTC. Protein sequence: CASRQGAKYGYTF.

This clonotype was detected many times. The chain employs TRBV6-5 and TRBJ2-2; unclear D gene. Trimming left V 8 bases short and J 2 bases short, with 9 bases between. This CDR3 comprises 13 residues. CDR1 is MNHEY and CDR2 is SVGAGI in the germline V gene. As DNA, the CDR3 is TGTGCCAGCTGGGGTCCTAACACCGGGGAGCTGTTTTTT. Translation: CASWGPNTGELFF.

In the case of this clonotype: One junction end does not reproduce the germline sequence, and a read error may be involved. The rearrangement links TRBV6-5 to TRBJ1-1; 7 bases fit TRBD1. This CDR3 has 13 amino acids. Germline CDR1 and CDR2: MNHEY and SVGAGI. CDR3 amino acids: CASSPTGKSEAFF. The DNA of the CDR3 is TGTGCCAGCAGTCCGACAGGGAAGAGTGAAGCCTTCTTT.